This record concerns one T cell receptor (beta chain) sequence. Per the germline V gene, CDR1 is MNHEY and CDR2 is SVGAGI. V trimming: 2 bases; J trimming: 4 bases; junction bases outside the gene matches: 7. The CDR3 consists of 15 residues. The sample comes from a study of shared clonotypes between healthy human individuals. On the study more broadly: Donor composition was a couple of women and a few men, aged 18 to 49.

TCRdb's table, derived via immunoSEQ multiplex PCR, lists solely in-frame clones and lacks some. Of about 2,500,000 clones listed, over 85% are singletons. The chain recombines TRBV6-5 with TRBJ2-5; 7 bases line up with TRBD1. Sequencing was done on a sample of naive CD4+ T cells sorted from blood. Specified subset: CD45RA+ positively selected. The sequence came from a man in his late teens or twenties in good health. The CDR3 DNA sequence: TGTGCCAGCAGTTACGGCCGACAGGGTGGAGAGACCCAGTACTTC. Translating it yields CASSYGRQGGETQYF.